The rows below give T cell receptor beta chains drawn from one sample of a study of blood T cell repertoires in COVID-19. Generated by immunoSEQ multiplex PCR, the TCRdb table keeps only in-frame clones and is missing some. The table has some 250,000 clones, around 87% seen once; the top ten hold 7.2%. The source material was peripheral blood. The receptors originated from a man aged 55 to 70 who had recovered from COVID-19. Each CDR3 is given with its conserved first and last residue. Each record gives: V gene, D gene, clone size, J gene, CDR3 protein, CDR3 DNA. The D gene is left open where the match is weak. Not all rows give a size; the values are once, few, many and, for expanded clones, a class.

V gene: TRBV2; D gene: .; clone size: .; J gene: TRBJ1-5; CDR3 protein: CASTETRKEIQPQHF; CDR3 DNA: TGTGCCAGCACCGAAACCAGGAAAGAGATACAGCCCCAGCATTTT
V gene: TRBV2; D gene: .; clone size: few; J gene: TRBJ2-1; CDR3 protein: CASSEGGFGPYNEQFF; CDR3 DNA: TGTGCCAGCAGTGAAGGAGGGTTTGGTCCCTACAATGAGCAGTTCTTC
V gene: TRBV5-1; D gene: .; clone size: once; J gene: TRBJ2-5; CDR3 protein: CASSLGRGLVRQETQYF; CDR3 DNA: TGCGCCAGCAGCTTGGGGCGCGGGTTGGTCAGACAAGAGACCCAGTACTTC
V gene: TRBV18; D gene: .; clone size: .; J gene: TRBJ1-2; CDR3 protein: CASSPGPDSYYGYTF; CDR3 DNA: TGTGCCAGCTCACCAGGTCCGGACAGCTACTATGGCTACACCTTC
V gene: TRBV12-3/TRBV12-4; D gene: .; clone size: .; J gene: TRBJ2-3; CDR3 protein: CASSHTDTQYF; CDR3 DNA: TGTGCCAGCAGTCATACAGATACGCAGTATTTT
V gene: TRBV5-1; D gene: TRBD1; clone size: .; J gene: TRBJ1-2; CDR3 protein: CASSGTGGGYTF; CDR3 DNA: TGCGCCAGCAGTGGGACAGGGGGCGGCTACACCTTC
V gene: TRBV11-2; D gene: TRBD2; clone size: .; J gene: TRBJ2-2; CDR3 protein: CASARLAGYTGELFF; CDR3 DNA: TGTGCCAGCGCCCGACTAGCGGGGTACACCGGGGAGCTGTTTTTT
V gene: TRBV2; D gene: TRBD1; clone size: once; J gene: TRBJ1-6; CDR3 protein: CASKTGGYYNSPLHF; CDR3 DNA: TGTGCCAGCAAAACAGGGGGTTACTATAATTCACCCCTCCACTTT
V gene: TRBV19; D gene: .; clone size: .; J gene: TRBJ2-5; CDR3 protein: CASSIAGRVKTQYF; CDR3 DNA: TGTGCCAGTAGTATAGCTGGCAGGGTAAAGACCCAGTACTTC
V gene: TRBV5-1; D gene: .; clone size: .; J gene: TRBJ1-2; CDR3 protein: CASKDGQNNYGYTF; CDR3 DNA: TGCGCCAGCAAGGATGGACAGAACAACTATGGCTACACCTTC
V gene: TRBV5-1; D gene: .; clone size: .; J gene: TRBJ2-1; CDR3 protein: CASSLENRNEQFF; CDR3 DNA: TGCGCCAGCAGCTTGGAAAACAGAAATGAGCAGTTCTTC
V gene: TRBV30; D gene: .; clone size: .; J gene: TRBJ1-2; CDR3 protein: CAWSNSYGYTF; CDR3 DNA: TGTGCCTGGAGTAACAGCTATGGCTACACCTTC
V gene: TRBV5-1; D gene: TRBD1; clone size: .; J gene: TRBJ1-2; CDR3 protein: CASNRDRMVPGYTF; CDR3 DNA: TGCGCCAGCAACAGGGACAGGATGGTACCTGGCTACACCTTC
V gene: TRBV7-9; D gene: .; clone size: .; J gene: TRBJ2-2; CDR3 protein: CASSRRTSFGSGELFF; CDR3 DNA: TGTGCCAGCAGTCGAAGGACATCGTTCGGGTCCGGGGAGCTGTTTTTT
V gene: TRBV24-1; D gene: TRBD1; clone size: .; J gene: TRBJ2-1; CDR3 protein: CATSDTTGPDNEQFF; CDR3 DNA: TGTGCCACCAGTGATACGACAGGGCCGGACAATGAGCAGTTCTTC
V gene: TRBV9; D gene: .; clone size: .; J gene: TRBJ1-1; CDR3 protein: CASSVAVNTEAFF; CDR3 DNA: TGTGCCAGCAGCGTAGCAGTGAACACTGAAGCTTTCTTT
V gene: TRBV24-1; D gene: TRBD1; clone size: .; J gene: TRBJ2-7; CDR3 protein: CATSHSTGRDEQYF; CDR3 DNA: TGTGCCACCAGCCACTCGACAGGGCGAGACGAGCAGTACTTC
V gene: TRBV19; D gene: TRBD1; clone size: .; J gene: TRBJ1-6; CDR3 protein: CASSIRDRGNSPLHF; CDR3 DNA: TGTGCCAGTAGTATCAGAGACAGGGGTAATTCACCCCTCCACTTT
V gene: TRBV11-3; D gene: TRBD1; clone size: .; J gene: TRBJ1-1; CDR3 protein: CASSGTVNTEAFF; CDR3 DNA: TGTGCCAGCAGCGGGACAGTGAACACTGAAGCTTTCTTT
V gene: TRBV24-1; D gene: TRBD2; clone size: .; J gene: TRBJ2-1; CDR3 protein: CATSDLTSGGRQFF; CDR3 DNA: TGTGCCACCAGTGATCTGACTAGCGGGGGGCGGCAGTTCTTC
V gene: TRBV18; D gene: .; clone size: .; J gene: TRBJ1-4; CDR3 protein: CASSPPAVQNEKLFF; CDR3 DNA: TGTGCCAGCTCACCACCGGCGGTTCAAAATGAAAAACTGTTTTTT
V gene: TRBV11-2; D gene: .; clone size: few; J gene: TRBJ1-2; CDR3 protein: CASTLLLAGNGYTF; CDR3 DNA: TGTGCCAGCACCCTACTTTTGGCGGGAAATGGCTACACCTTC
V gene: TRBV6-4; D gene: .; clone size: .; J gene: TRBJ1-1; CDR3 protein: CASSDLPGVGTFF; CDR3 DNA: TGTGCCAGCTCCGACCTCCCGGGGGTAGGAACTTTCTTT
V gene: TRBV7-9; D gene: TRBD1; clone size: .; J gene: TRBJ1-2; CDR3 protein: CAGRQGAVNYGYTF; CDR3 DNA: TGTGCCGGCCGACAGGGCGCCGTTAACTATGGCTACACCTTC
V gene: TRBV14; D gene: TRBD2; clone size: .; J gene: TRBJ2-1; CDR3 protein: CASSPNKLAGLYNEQFF; CDR3 DNA: TGTGCCAGCAGCCCAAATAAACTAGCGGGACTATACAATGAGCAGTTCTTC
V gene: TRBV12-3/TRBV12-4; D gene: .; clone size: once; J gene: TRBJ2-3; CDR3 protein: CASRTGSTDTQYF; CDR3 DNA: TGTGCCAGCCGGACGGGGAGCACAGATACGCAGTATTTT
V gene: TRBV2; D gene: .; clone size: .; J gene: TRBJ1-2; CDR3 protein: CASSLRVSDYGYTF; CDR3 DNA: TGTGCCAGCAGCCTCAGGGTCTCTGACTATGGCTACACCTTC
V gene: TRBV6-5; D gene: .; clone size: .; J gene: TRBJ1-1; CDR3 protein: CASRGSDSNTEAFF; CDR3 DNA: TGTGCCAGCAGGGGATCGGACAGCAACACTGAAGCTTTCTTT
V gene: TRBV7-2; D gene: TRBD1; clone size: .; J gene: TRBJ2-2; CDR3 protein: CASSFFRGLNTGELFF; CDR3 DNA: TGTGCCAGCAGCTTCTTCAGGGGGCTCAACACCGGGGAGCTGTTTTTT
V gene: TRBV5-1; D gene: .; clone size: many; J gene: TRBJ1-1; CDR3 protein: CASSPGRANTEAFF; CDR3 DNA: TGCGCCAGCAGCCCCGGGAGGGCTAACACTGAAGCTTTCTTT
V gene: TRBV10-3; D gene: .; clone size: .; J gene: TRBJ1-1; CDR3 protein: CATGFTLGTEAFF; CDR3 DNA: TGTGCCACCGGGTTTACTTTGGGCACTGAAGCTTTCTTT
V gene: TRBV6-5; D gene: TRBD2; clone size: .; J gene: TRBJ2-3; CDR3 protein: CASSYYGGGAPDTQYF; CDR3 DNA: TGTGCCAGCAGTTACTACGGCGGGGGGGCCCCAGATACGCAGTATTTT
V gene: TRBV2; D gene: .; clone size: .; J gene: TRBJ1-1; CDR3 protein: CASSWDTYTEAFF; CDR3 DNA: TGTGCCAGCAGTTGGGACACTTACACTGAAGCTTTCTTT
V gene: TRBV3-1/TRBV3-2; D gene: TRBD1; clone size: .; J gene: TRBJ1-1; CDR3 protein: CASSTRQGMNTEAFF; CDR3 DNA: TGTGCCAGCAGCACCCGACAGGGGATGAACACTGAAGCTTTCTTT
V gene: TRBV29-1; D gene: .; clone size: .; J gene: TRBJ2-7; CDR3 protein: CSVRSGTRDAEQYF; CDR3 DNA: TGCAGCGTTAGATCCGGGACAAGGGATGCGGAGCAGTACTTC
V gene: TRBV18; D gene: .; clone size: once; J gene: TRBJ2-5; CDR3 protein: CASSPAETQYF; CDR3 DNA: TGTGCCAGCTCACCAGCGGAGACCCAGTACTTC
V gene: TRBV19; D gene: TRBD1; clone size: .; J gene: TRBJ1-5; CDR3 protein: CASSKFLQGAFRNQPQHF; CDR3 DNA: TGTGCCAGTAGTAAGTTTCTTCAGGGGGCCTTTAGGAATCAGCCCCAGCATTTT